This T cell receptor beta chain was recorded in a study of tumor-infiltrating lymphocytes in localized non-small cell lung cancer. Study in general: Resected tumor was paired with non-adjacent uninvolved lung from the same patient.

V lost 4 bases, J lost 9 bases, and 10 bases lay in between. Germline-derived CDR1 and CDR2 are SNHLY and FYNNEI. The CDR3 length is 13 residues. Study findings and constraints: Each assay used a separate piece of the same tissue. No T-cell fraction difference was seen between IM1 and IM2 tumors. Compared with uninvolved lung, tumors showed higher T cell infiltration by TCRbeta sequencing.

As to this clone: Its antigen is unknown.

TCRdb's copy holds only in-frame clones and misses some; the assay was immunoSEQ multiplex PCR. The data contain some 13,000 clones, nearly 70% of them singletons. The J gene is TRBJ1-6, the V gene TRBV2; D not resolved. This clonotype was obtained from a human donor with non-small cell lung cancer. The specimen sequenced was uninvolved lung tissue not adjacent to the tumor. The CDR3 DNA follows: TGTGCCAGCAGTGGGGCCGGGATTTCACCCCTCCACTTT. Protein product: CASSGAGISPLHF.